These 15 T cell receptor beta chains share one sample of origin, sequenced in a study of T cells in narcolepsy. The protocol was immunoSEQ multiplex PCR, while the TCRdb copy is restricted to in-frame clones and leaves out a portion. Among some 32,000 clones listed, 82% were seen once. The sequencing input was CD45RA- memory CD4+ T cells from PBMCs. Receptor source: a human donor with narcolepsy.

V is TRBV7-2 and J is TRBJ2-7, with TRBD2 as a possible D gene (6 bases). V gave up 4 bases and J gave up 2 bases, with 21 bases separating them. Per the germline V gene, CDR1 is SGHTA and CDR2 is FQGNSA. This CDR3 has 17 residues. The CDR3 loop is CASSSHPGSPKAYEQYF. The CDR3 coding sequence is TGTGCCAGCAGCTCTCACCCCGGGAGCCCCAAAGCCTACGAGCAGTACTTC.

This clone was picked up a small number of times. This chain connects TRBV7-2 to TRBJ1-1, with 7 bases identical to TRBD1. CDR3 length: 12 amino acids. The J segment lost 7 bases and the V segment lost 8 bases, leaving 7 bases of the junction unmatched. CDR1 and CDR2 from the germline V gene are SGHTA and FQGNSA. The CDR3 sequence is CASQRDSHEAFF. The CDR3 bases are TGTGCCAGCCAACGGGACAGCCATGAAGCTTTCTTT. Using reference TRBV7-2 and TRBJ1-1 for the parts outside the CDR3, the full variable domain is GAGVSQSPSNKVTEKGKDVELRCDPISGHTALYWYRQSLGQGLEFLIYFQGNSAPDKSGLPSDRFSAERTGGSVSTLTIQRTQQEDSAVYLCASQRDSHEAFFGQGTRLTVV.

J is TRBJ1-2 and V is TRBV28, with TRBD1 identical over 9 bases. The CDR3 has 12 amino acids. Germline CDR1 MDHEN, CDR2 SYDVKM. V lost 11 bases and J lost 7; bases outside the gene matches: 8. Here the CDR3 DNA reads TGTGCCGCGAGACAGGGGGGTGGTGGCTACACCTTC. Protein: CAARQGGGGYTF.

This chain uses TRBV23-1 with TRBJ2-7, with D possibly matching TRBD2 (5 bases). TRBV23-1 is an open reading frame whose function is uncertain. The V and J ends lost 8 bases and 7 bases respectively, with 18 bases between them. The CDR3 has 13 amino acids. The CDR3 is CASLRGPQEEQYF. DNA of the CDR3: TGCGCCAGCCTCCGAGGGCCTCAGGAAGAGCAGTACTTC.

The CDR3 coding sequence is TGTGCCTGGAGTGTTGATTCTAGCGGGAGCGGAGAGACCCAGTACTTC. It translates to CAWSVDSSGSGETQYF. The rearrangement uses TRBV30 and TRBJ2-5, with 10 bases matching TRBD2. The CDR3 totals 16 residues. Germline CDR1 is GTSNPN and CDR2 is SVGIG (reference sequence). V trimming: 0 bases; J trimming: 4 bases; junction bases outside the gene matches: 8. Combining the CDR3 with reference TRBV30 and TRBJ2-5 gives the whole variable domain SQTIHQWPATLVQPVGSPLSLECTVEGTSNPNLYWYRQAAGRGLQLLFYSVGIGQISSEVPQNLSASRPQDRQFILSSKKLLLSDSGFYLCAWSVDSSGSGETQYFGPGTRLLVL.

This clone was seen a single time. The V and J genes are TRBV6-1 and TRBJ2-1, with 8 bases aligning to TRBD2. The V segment lost 7 bases and the J segment 10 bases; nucleotides outside the gene matches: 9. Germline assignment: CDR1 MNHNS and CDR2 SASEGT. The CDR3 extends over 13 amino acids. CDR3 amino acids: CASTLLAGGEQFF. CDR3 DNA: TGTGCCAGCACCCTCCTGGCGGGAGGCGAGCAGTTCTTC.

J is TRBJ2-7 and V is TRBV5-4; 8 bases fit TRBD2. With 0 bases clipped from V and 1 base from J, the junction kept 9 bases outside the gene matches. The CDR3 loop spans 17 amino acids. Germline loops: CDR1 SGHNT, CDR2 YYREEE (reference sequence). The CDR3 DNA follows: TGTGCCAGCAGCTTGGCTTCATTAGCGGGGAGATCCTACGAGCAGTACTTC. Its protein product is CASSLASLAGRSYEQYF.

This clone was seen just once. J is TRBJ1-3 and V is TRBV5-1; D gene ambiguous. CDR3 size: 14 residues. The germline gives CDR1 SGHRS, CDR2 YFSETQ. V was clipped by 4 bases and J by 0 bases, with 8 bases between them. CDR3 nucleotides: TGCGCCAGCAGCCTCAGTGCCTCTGGAAACACCATATATTTT. This sequence encodes CASSLSASGNTIYF.

The rearrangement links TRBV7-2 to TRBJ2-7, with no clear D. Looked up from germline, CDR1 is SGHTA and CDR2 is FQGNSA. CDR3 size: 12 residues. Trimming left V 5 bases short and J 3 bases short, with 8 bases between. The CDR3 here is CASSLDNYEQYF. The CDR3 DNA is TGTGCCAGCAGCCTAGACAACTACGAGCAGTACTTC.

This sequence joins TRBV28 and TRBJ2-5; TRBD2 is a possible D gene (7 bases). Germline V CDR1 and CDR2: MDHEN, SYDVKM. The CDR3 length is 14 residues. Deletions cut 4 bases from V and 5 bases from J, with 14 bases between. The CDR3 protein is CASSSLQGGETQYF. As DNA, the CDR3 is TGTGCCAGCAGTTCCCTACAGGGAGGGGAGACCCAGTACTTC.

This sequence joins TRBV7-9 and TRBJ2-1; unclear D gene. The CDR3 contains 15 residues. CDR1 SEHNR and CDR2 FQNEAQ come from the germline V gene (reference sequence). V lost 3 bases and J lost 5, with 14 bases in between. The CDR3 region is CASSFSRAQHNEQFF. The CDR3 coding sequence is TGTGCCAGCAGCTTTTCTCGCGCACAGCACAATGAGCAGTTCTTC.

The chain joins TRBV6-5 to TRBJ2-3; 11 positions agree with TRBD2. With 7 bases clipped from V and 2 bases from J, the junction kept 5 bases outside the gene matches. Germline V gives CDR1 MNHEY, CDR2 SVGAGI. This CDR3 has 15 amino acids. The CDR3 DNA reads TGTGCCAGCACTTGGACTAGCGGGCCCACAGATACGCAGTATTTT. Residues: CASTWTSGPTDTQYF.

This clone was found a few times. The sample has other DNA sequences that encode this CDR3 too. The chain couples TRBV27 to TRBJ1-5; D uncertain. V dropped 1 base and J dropped 2 bases, with 6 bases sitting between them. CDR1 and CDR2 from the germline V gene are MNHEY and SMNVEV (reference sequence). This CDR3 has 14 residues. The CDR3 region has the DNA TGTGCCAGCAGTTTATTCGATGGCAATCAGCCCCAGCATTTT. Its protein is CASSLFDGNQPQHF.

V and J are TRBV5-1 and TRBJ1-6, with 7 bases that match TRBD1. The germline CDR1 and CDR2 sequences are SGHRS and YFSETQ. The trim removed 2 bases at V and 5 bases at J, leaving 1 base unmatched. The CDR3 runs to 14 residues. The CDR3 DNA reads as TGCGCCAGCAGCTTCACAGGGGATAATTCACCCCTCCACTTT. This gives the protein CASSFTGDNSPLHF.

CDR3 protein: CASSLGSVASYEQYF. For the CDR3, the DNA is TGTGCCAGCAGCTTAGGGTCAGTTGCTTCCTACGAGCAGTACTTC. The chain recombines TRBV7-2 with TRBJ2-7; D call uncertain. The CDR3 has 15 amino acids. The V and J ends lost 1 base and 1 base respectively, with 11 bases between them. The germline CDR1 and CDR2 sequences are SGHTA and FQGNSA.